This TCR beta chain came from a study of blood T cells in healthy people across ages. Findings and limits, study-wide: Per million T cells, the diversity of TCR beta decreased roughly linearly as age advanced.

The germline V gene encodes CDR1 SGHVS and CDR2 FQNEAQ. This CDR3 has 15 amino acids. V lost 5 bases to trimming and J lost 0 bases, with 13 bases between them. In the case of this clonotype: Its specificity is not known.

In terms of origin and age, donors were healthy Caucasian individuals from Russia aged 6 to 90. Isolation recovered at least 6.5 million PBMCs from every sample. Using a J-beta primer mix together with a sample-barcoded 5' primer, a second PCR was run for about 7 to 12 cycles. Every molecule of cDNA carried a tag from a template-switch adaptor with 12 random nucleotides. TCRdb used MiXCR to reprocess the 5' RACE reads, holding one entry per CDR3 protein. The data show about a million distinct CDR3 sequences, approximately 50% seen once. Sequenced material: blood. This receptor was identified in a woman aged 55 to 70 in good health. This chain uses TRBV7-8 with TRBJ1-2, with D perhaps matching TRBD1 (5 bases). CDR3 bases: TGTGCCAGCAGCCCACGGACACTAGCTAACTATGGCTACACCTTC. Amino acid sequence: CASSPRTLANYGYTF.